The 17 T cell receptor beta chains below were found in one sample sequenced in a study of cytomegalovirus exposure and HLA in healthy donors. 60 Vbeta and 13 Jbeta primers were used in PCR. Sequencing used immunoSEQ multiplex PCR; TCRdb keeps in-frame clones, though not all of them. The sample yields roughly 130,000 clones, 61% seen once. What was sequenced was PBMCs. The receptors shown here come from a male donor in good health and CMV-seronegative.

To note about this clone: The junction departs from germline at one end; a sequencing error may be responsible. This chain connects TRBV29-1 to TRBJ2-2, with 7 nucleotides matching TRBD2. Germline CDR1 reads SQVTM; CDR2 reads ANQGSEA. The CDR3 covers 15 residues. Written as DNA, the CDR3 is TGCTGCGTTGTGGGGAGGGGCCAAGGAACCGGGGAGCTGTTTTTT. Amino acids: CCVVGRGQGTGELFF.

V gene TRBV5-1 combines with J gene TRBJ2-1, with 7 bases aligning to TRBD2. CDR1 is SGHRS and CDR2 is YFSETQ in the germline V gene. This CDR3 is built from 15 residues. V dropped 3 bases and J dropped 4; count of bases not matched to a gene: 7. CDR3 region: CASSSGLVEYNEQFF. DNA of the CDR3: TGCGCCAGCAGCTCTGGACTAGTGGAGTACAATGAGCAGTTCTTC.

The CDR3 DNA reads TGTGCCAGCAGTCCCAGGGACAGGGGCTACGAGCAGTACTTC. Amino acids: CASSPRDRGYEQYF. This chain uses TRBV27 with TRBJ2-7; TRBD1 matches at 10 bases. V trimming: 5 bases; J trimming: 3 bases; junction bases outside the gene matches: 4. Per the germline V gene, CDR1 is MNHEY and CDR2 is SMNVEV (reference sequence). The CDR3 sequence is 14 residues long.

The chain carries TRBV9 and TRBJ2-2, with 10 bases that match TRBD1. Germline CDR1 and CDR2: SGDLS and YYNGEE. Trimming cost V 6 bases and J 4 bases; bases outside gene matches: 6. The CDR3 is 15 amino acids. The DNA for the CDR3 is TGTGCCAGCACAAAGGGGACAGGGGCCACCGGGGAGCTGTTTTTT. Translating it yields CASTKGTGATGELFF.

Written as DNA, the CDR3 is TGTGCCAGTAGTATTAAAAGCGTGGAGGGGACAGGGATCTACGAGCAGTACTTC. Its translation is CASSIKSVEGTGIYEQYF. This chain uses TRBV19 with TRBJ2-7, with 9 bases aligning to TRBD1. Germline CDR1 LNHDA, CDR2 SQIVND (reference sequence). V shed 3 bases and J 3 bases; nucleotides not matched to a gene: 15. This CDR3 spans 18 amino acids.

A few counts support this clone. The chain has TRBV28 and TRBJ2-7, with 7 nucleotides matching TRBD1. Germline values: CDR1 MDHEN, CDR2 SYDVKM. Trimming removed 6 bases from V and 2 bases from J; junction bases left unmatched: 4. This CDR3 contains 13 residues. The CDR3 loop reads CASSDRDPYEQYF. For the CDR3, the DNA is TGTGCCAGCAGCGACAGGGACCCCTACGAGCAGTACTTC. Based on the CDR3 plus reference TRBV28 and TRBJ2-7, the full variable domain is DVKVTQSSRYLVKRTGEKVFLECVQDMDHENMFWYRQDPGLGLRLIYFSYDVKMKEKGDIPEGYSVSREKKERFSLILESASTNQTSMYLCASSDRDPYEQYFGPGTRLTVT.

The J gene is TRBJ1-6, the V gene TRBV28; 8 bases fit TRBD1. Germline values: CDR1 MDHEN, CDR2 SYDVKM. V shed 4 bases and J 10 bases; nucleotides not matched to a gene: 9. The CDR3 runs 15 residues. CDR3 protein: CASSSPQGAGSPLHF. Written as DNA, the CDR3 is TGTGCCAGCAGTTCCCCCCAGGGGGCAGGATCACCCCTCCACTTT.

The chain combines TRBV10-3 with TRBJ1-2; 9 nucleotides agree with TRBD1. This CDR3 is 13 amino acids long. J gave up 3 bases and V 4 bases, and 0 bases lay outside the gene matches. CDR1 is ENHRY and CDR2 is SYGVKD in the germline V gene. The CDR3 DNA sequence: TGTGCCATCAGTGGACAGGGGGACTATGGCTACACCTTC. Residues: CAISGQGDYGYTF.

This rearrangement joins TRBV5-4 to TRBJ1-4, with 9 bases aligning to TRBD1. The trim removed 2 bases at V and 10 bases at J, leaving 6 bases unmatched. Germline lookup yields CDR1 SGHNT and CDR2 YYREEE (reference sequence). The CDR3 loop spans 14 amino acids. The CDR3 coding sequence is TGTGCCAGCAGCTTCGGGGACAGGGTGGCAAAACTGTTTTTT. It translates to CASSFGDRVAKLFF.

The CDR3 sequence is CASSQGLAGGVTDTQYF. The CDR3 bases are TGTGCCAGCAGCCAAGGACTAGCGGGGGGGGTCACAGATACGCAGTATTTT. This rearrangement joins TRBV7-9 to TRBJ2-3; 15 bases fit TRBD2. CDR1 is SEHNR, CDR2 FQNEAQ, per germline (reference sequence). The CDR3 runs to 17 residues. V lost 5 bases to trimming and J lost 2 bases; unmatched junction nucleotides: 5.

V usage is TRBV28 and J usage is TRBJ1-1; D gene unclear. Germline V CDR1 and CDR2: MDHEN, SYDVKM. This CDR3 has 12 amino acids. The CDR3 DNA is TGTGTTTGTGGGCATCCGAACACTGAAGCTTTCTTT. Translation gives CVCGHPNTEAFF.

The rearrangement joins TRBV5-1 to TRBJ2-7; 9 bases line up with TRBD1. V shed 0 bases and J 2 bases; nucleotides not matched to a gene: 3. Germline-derived CDR1 and CDR2 are SGHRS and YFSETQ. The CDR3 totals 15 residues. CDR3: CASSLGDRETYEQYF. The CDR3 nucleotides read TGCGCCAGCAGCTTGGGGGACAGGGAGACCTACGAGCAGTACTTC.

This clone has just a few counts. The chain recombines TRBV11-2 with TRBJ1-1; 8 bases are a match to TRBD1. The ends lost 5 bases at V and 3 bases at J; junction bases unmatched: 8. CDR3 size: 15 residues. CDR1 and CDR2 from the germline V gene are SGHAT and FQNNGV. CDR3 protein: CASSPPQGAYTEAFF. The CDR3 DNA is TGTGCCAGCAGCCCACCCCAGGGGGCTTACACTGAAGCTTTCTTT.

This clone was counted only a few times. The chain carries TRBV5-1 and TRBJ2-3; 13 bases agree with TRBD2. Unmatched junction bases numbered 7, after V lost 3 bases and J lost 0 bases. Per the germline V gene, CDR1 is SGHRS and CDR2 is YFSETQ. The CDR3 runs to 18 residues. Here the CDR3 DNA reads TGCGCCAGCAGCTGGGGGACTAGCGGGGCCTCTAGCACAGATACGCAGTATTTT. Amino acid sequence: CASSWGTSGASSTDTQYF.

The chain recombines TRBV14 with TRBJ1-1; 7 bases are shared with TRBD1. The CDR3 covers 19 residues. The trim removed 4 bases at V and 1 base at J, leaving 18 bases unmatched. The germline V gene encodes CDR1 SGHDN and CDR2 FVKESK. CDR3 loop: CASSPFLLSTGTENTEAFF. CDR3 coding DNA: TGTGCCAGCAGCCCCTTTTTACTGTCGACCGGGACAGAGAACACTGAAGCTTTCTTT.

The J gene is TRBJ2-2, the V gene TRBV6-5; 10 bases align to TRBD1. Germline CDR1 and CDR2: MNHEY and SVGAGI. This CDR3 region has 15 residues. This chain's CDR3 is CDEGKTGGEIGELFF. In nucleotides, the CDR3 is TGTGACGAAGGAAAGACAGGGGGCGAAATCGGGGAGCTGTTTTTT.

The gene calls are TRBV7-8 and TRBJ1-5; D unresolved. The CDR3 extends over 14 amino acids. Per germline, CDR1 SGHVS and CDR2 FQNEAQ. Trimming stripped 1 base from V and 2 bases from J, with 6 bases between. This chain's CDR3 is CASSLDQGNQPQHF. CDR3 nucleotides: TGTGCCAGCAGCTTAGATCAGGGCAATCAGCCCCAGCATTTT.